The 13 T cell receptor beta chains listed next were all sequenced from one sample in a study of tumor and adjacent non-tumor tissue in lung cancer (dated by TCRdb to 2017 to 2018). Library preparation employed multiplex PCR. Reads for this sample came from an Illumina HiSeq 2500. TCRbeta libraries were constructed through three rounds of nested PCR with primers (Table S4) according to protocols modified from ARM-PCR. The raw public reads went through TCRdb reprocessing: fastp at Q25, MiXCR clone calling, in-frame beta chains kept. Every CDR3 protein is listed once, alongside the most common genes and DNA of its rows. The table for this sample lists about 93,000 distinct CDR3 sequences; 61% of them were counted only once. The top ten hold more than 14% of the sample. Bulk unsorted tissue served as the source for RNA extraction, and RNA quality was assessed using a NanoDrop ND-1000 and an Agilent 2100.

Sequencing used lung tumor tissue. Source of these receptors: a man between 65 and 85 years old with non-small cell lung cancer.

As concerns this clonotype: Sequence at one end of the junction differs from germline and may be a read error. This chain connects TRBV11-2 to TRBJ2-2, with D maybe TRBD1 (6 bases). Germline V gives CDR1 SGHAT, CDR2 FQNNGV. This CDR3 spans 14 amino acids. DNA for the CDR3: TGTGCAAGCACTCCGAGGACAGTGACCGGGGAGCTGTTTTTT. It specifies CASTPRTVTGELFF.

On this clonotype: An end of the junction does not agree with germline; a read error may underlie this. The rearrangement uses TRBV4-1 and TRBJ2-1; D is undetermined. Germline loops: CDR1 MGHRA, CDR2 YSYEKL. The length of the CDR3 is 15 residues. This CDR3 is CANSPWASGYNEQSF. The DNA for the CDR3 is TGCGCCAACAGCCCCTGGGCTAGTGGCTACAATGAGCAGTCCTTC.

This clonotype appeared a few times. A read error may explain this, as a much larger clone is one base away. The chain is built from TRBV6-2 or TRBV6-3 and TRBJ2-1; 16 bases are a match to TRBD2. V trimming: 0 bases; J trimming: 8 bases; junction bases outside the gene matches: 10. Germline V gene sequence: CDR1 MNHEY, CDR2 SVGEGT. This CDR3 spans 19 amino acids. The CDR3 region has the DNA TGTGCCAGCAGTTACTCCGGGACTAGCGGGGGGGGCCATCTCTATGAGCAGTTCTTC. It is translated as CASSYSGTSGGGHLYEQFF.

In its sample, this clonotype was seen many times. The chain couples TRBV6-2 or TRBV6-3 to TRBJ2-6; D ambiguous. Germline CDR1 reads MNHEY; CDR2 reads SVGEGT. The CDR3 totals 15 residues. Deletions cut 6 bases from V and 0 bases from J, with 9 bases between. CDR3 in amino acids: CASSREASGANVLTF. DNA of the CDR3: TGTGCCAGCAGCCGAGAAGCCTCTGGGGCCAACGTCCTGACTTTC.

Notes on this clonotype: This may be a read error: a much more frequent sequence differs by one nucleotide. The CDR3 spells CSAREQGGDTEAFF. Written as DNA, the CDR3 is TGCAGTGCCAGGGAACAGGGTGGGGACACTGAAGCTTTCTTT. V is TRBV20-1 and J is TRBJ1-1, with TRBD1 as a possible D gene (6 bases). Trimming took off 6 bases at V and 3 bases at J, with 17 bases between the two ends. CDR1 DFQATT and CDR2 SNEGSKA come from the germline V gene (reference sequence). This CDR3 has 14 residues.

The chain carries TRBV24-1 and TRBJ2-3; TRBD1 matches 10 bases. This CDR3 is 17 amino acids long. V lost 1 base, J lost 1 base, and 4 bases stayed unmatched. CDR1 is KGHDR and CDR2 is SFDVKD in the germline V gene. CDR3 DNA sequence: TGTGCCACCAGTGATTTCCTCGGGACAGGGGGCACAGATACGCAGTATTTT. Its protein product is CATSDFLGTGGTDTQYF.

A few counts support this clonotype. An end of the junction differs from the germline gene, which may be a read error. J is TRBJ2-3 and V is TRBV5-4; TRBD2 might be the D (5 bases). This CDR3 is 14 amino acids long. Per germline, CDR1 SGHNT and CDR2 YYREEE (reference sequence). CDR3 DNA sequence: TGTGGCAGCAGCTCGCACGGGGGCACAGATACGCAGTATTTT. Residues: CGSSSHGGTDTQYF.

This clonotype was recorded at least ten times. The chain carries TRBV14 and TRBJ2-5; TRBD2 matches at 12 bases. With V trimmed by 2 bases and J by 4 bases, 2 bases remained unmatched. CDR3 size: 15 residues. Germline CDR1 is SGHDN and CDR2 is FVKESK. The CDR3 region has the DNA TGTGCCAGCAGCCAATCTAGCGGGGGGGGAGAGACCCAGTACTTC. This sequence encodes CASSQSSGGGETQYF.

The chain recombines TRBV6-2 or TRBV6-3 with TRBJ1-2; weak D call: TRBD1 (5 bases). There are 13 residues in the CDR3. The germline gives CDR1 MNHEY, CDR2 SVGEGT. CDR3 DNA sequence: TGTGACATCAGTTTCAGGGCTCGCTATGGCTACACCTTC. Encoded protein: CDISFRARYGYTF.

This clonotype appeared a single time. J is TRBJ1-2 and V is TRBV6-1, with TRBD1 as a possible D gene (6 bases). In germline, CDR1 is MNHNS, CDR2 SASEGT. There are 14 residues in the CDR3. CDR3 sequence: CASGRTPGAYGYTF. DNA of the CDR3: TGTGCAAGCGGCCGCACCCCAGGGGCCTATGGCTACACCTTC.

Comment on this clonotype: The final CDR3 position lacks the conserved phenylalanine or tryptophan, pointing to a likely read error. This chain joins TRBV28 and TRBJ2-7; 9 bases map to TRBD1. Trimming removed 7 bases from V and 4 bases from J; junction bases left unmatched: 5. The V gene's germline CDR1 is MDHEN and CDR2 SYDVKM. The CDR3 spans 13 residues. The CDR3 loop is CASNYRGQYEQYL. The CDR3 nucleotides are TGTGCCAGCAACTACAGGGGGCAGTACGAGCAGTACTTA.

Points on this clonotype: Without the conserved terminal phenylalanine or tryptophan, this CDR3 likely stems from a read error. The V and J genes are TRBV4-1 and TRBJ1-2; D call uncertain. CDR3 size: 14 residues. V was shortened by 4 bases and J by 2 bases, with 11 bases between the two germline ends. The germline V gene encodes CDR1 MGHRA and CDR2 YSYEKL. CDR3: CASSREAVNYGYTI. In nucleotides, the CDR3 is TGCGCCAGCAGCCGCGAGGCAGTGAACTATGGCTACACCATC.

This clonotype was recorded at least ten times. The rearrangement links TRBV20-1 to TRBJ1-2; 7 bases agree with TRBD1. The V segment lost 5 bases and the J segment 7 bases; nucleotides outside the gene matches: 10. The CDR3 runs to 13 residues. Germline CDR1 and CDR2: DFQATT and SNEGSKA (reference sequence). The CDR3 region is CSAFRDRVIGYTF. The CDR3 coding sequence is TGCAGTGCTTTTCGAGACAGGGTGATTGGCTACACCTTC.